The clone carrying this TCR beta chain was found many times. This sample was included in a study of T cells in Graves' hyperthyroidism and ophthalmopathy. The investigators amplified TCR beta CDR3 regions from RNA transcripts. HTBI primers were the set used in a first-round RT-PCR of the TCR CDR3. MiXCR, run by TCRdb on the multiplex PCR reads, gives a single entry per CDR3 protein. The top ten hold 15% to 20% of the sample, which has around 390,000 distinct CDR3 sequences, about 14% seen once. The CDR3 runs to 15 residues. Trimming cost V 3 bases and J 0 bases, with 9 bases left between them. Germline CDR1 LNHNV, CDR2 YYDKDF (reference sequence).

This receptor was obtained from a woman aged 30 to 39 with Graves' ophthalmopathy. The V gene is TRBV15, the J gene TRBJ1-5; D is ambiguous. Sequenced: blood. The CDR3 DNA follows: TGTGCCACCAGCAGCATCTGGGGTAGCAATCAGCCCCAGCATTTT. This gives the protein CATSSIWGSNQPQHF.